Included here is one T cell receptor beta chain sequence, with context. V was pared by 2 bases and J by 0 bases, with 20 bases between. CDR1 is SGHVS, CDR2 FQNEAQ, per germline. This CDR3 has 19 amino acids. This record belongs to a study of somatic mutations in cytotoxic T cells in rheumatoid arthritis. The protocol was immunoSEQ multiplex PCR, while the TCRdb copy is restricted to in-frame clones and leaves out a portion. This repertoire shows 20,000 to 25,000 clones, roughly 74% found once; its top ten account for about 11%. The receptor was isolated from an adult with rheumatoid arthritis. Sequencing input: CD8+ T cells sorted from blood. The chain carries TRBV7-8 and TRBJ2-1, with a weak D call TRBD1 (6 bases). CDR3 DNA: TGTGCCAGCAGCTTACCTCAGGGGAAGACCCGTAGCTCCTACAATGAGCAGTTCTTC. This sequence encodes CASSLPQGKTRSSYNEQFF.